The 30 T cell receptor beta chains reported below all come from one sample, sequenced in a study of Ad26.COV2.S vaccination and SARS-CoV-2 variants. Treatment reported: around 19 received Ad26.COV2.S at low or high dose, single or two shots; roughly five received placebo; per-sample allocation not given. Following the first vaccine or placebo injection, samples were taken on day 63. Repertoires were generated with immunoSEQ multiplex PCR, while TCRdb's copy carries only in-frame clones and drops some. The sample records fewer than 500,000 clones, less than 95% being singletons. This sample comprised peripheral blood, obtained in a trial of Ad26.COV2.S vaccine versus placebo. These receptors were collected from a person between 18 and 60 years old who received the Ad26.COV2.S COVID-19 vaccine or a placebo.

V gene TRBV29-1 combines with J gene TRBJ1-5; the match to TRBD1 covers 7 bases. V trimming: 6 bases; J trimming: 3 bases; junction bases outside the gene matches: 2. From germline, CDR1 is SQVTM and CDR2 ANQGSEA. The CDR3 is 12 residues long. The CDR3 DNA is TGCAGCGTGGGGACAGACAATCAGCCCCAGCATTTT. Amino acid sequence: CSVGTDNQPQHF.

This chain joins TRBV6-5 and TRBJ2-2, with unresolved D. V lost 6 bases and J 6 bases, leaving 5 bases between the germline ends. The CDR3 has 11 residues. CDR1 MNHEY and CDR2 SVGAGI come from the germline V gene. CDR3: CASRRPGELFF. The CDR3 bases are TGTGCCAGCAGACGCCCCGGGGAGCTGTTTTTT.

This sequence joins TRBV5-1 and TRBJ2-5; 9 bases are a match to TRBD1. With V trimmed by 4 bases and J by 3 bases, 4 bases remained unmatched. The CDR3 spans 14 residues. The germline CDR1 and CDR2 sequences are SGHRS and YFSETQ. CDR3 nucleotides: TGCGCCAGCAGCCTCCGGGACAGGGAAGAGACCCAGTACTTC. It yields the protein CASSLRDREETQYF. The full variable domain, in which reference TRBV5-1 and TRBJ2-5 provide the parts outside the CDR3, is KAGVTQTPRYLIKTRGQQVTLSCSPISGHRSVSWYQQTPGQGLQFLFEYFSETQRNKGNFPGRFSGRQFSNSRSEMNVSTLELGDSALYLCASSLRDREETQYFGPGTRLLVL.

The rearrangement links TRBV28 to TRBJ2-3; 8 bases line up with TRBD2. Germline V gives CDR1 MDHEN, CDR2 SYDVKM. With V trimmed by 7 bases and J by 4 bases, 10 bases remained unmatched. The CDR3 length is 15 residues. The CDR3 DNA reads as TGTGCCAGCATCACACCCGGGGGGGCGCCAGATACGCAGTATTTT. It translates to CASITPGGAPDTQYF.

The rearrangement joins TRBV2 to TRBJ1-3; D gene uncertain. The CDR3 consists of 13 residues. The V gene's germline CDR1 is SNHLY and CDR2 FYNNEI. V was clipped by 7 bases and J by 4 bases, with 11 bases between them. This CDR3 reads CASKEGSGNTIYF. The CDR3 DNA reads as TGTGCCAGCAAGGAGGGCTCGGGAAACACCATATATTTT.

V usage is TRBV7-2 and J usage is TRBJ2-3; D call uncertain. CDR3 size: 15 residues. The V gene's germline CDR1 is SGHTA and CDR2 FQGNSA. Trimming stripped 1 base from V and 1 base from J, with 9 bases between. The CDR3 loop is CASSLGAGGTDTQYF. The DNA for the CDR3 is TGTGCCAGCAGCTTAGGCGCTGGGGGCACAGATACGCAGTATTTT.

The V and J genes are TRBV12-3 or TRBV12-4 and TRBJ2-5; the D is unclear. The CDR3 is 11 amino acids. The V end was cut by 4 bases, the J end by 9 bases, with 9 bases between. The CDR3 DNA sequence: TGTGCCAGCAGTTCCCTTATGGCCCAGTACTTC. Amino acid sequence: CASSSLMAQYF.

CDR3 in DNA: TGTGCCAGCAGTCGTCCGGACCCCTACGAGCAGTACTTC. Residues: CASSRPDPYEQYF. J is TRBJ2-7 and V is TRBV6-2 or TRBV6-3; D unclear. Trimming removed 5 bases from V and 2 bases from J, with 10 bases in between. The length of the CDR3 is 13 residues. Germline CDR1 and CDR2: MNHEY and SVGEGT.

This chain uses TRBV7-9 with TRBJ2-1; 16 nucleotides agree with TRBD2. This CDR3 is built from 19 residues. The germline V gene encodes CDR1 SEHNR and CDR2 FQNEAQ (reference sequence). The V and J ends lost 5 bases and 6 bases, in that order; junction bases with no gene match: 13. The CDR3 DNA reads TGTGCCAGCAGCCAACCGGGACTAGCGGGAGGGGAGTTTTTCAATGAGCAGTTCTTC. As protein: CASSQPGLAGGEFFNEQFF.

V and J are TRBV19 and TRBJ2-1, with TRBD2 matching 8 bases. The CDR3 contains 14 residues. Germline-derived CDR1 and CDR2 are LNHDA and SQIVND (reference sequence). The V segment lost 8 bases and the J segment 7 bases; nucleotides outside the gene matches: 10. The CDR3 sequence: CASRDGRARNEQFF. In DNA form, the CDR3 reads TGTGCCAGTCGCGACGGGAGGGCCAGGAATGAGCAGTTCTTC.

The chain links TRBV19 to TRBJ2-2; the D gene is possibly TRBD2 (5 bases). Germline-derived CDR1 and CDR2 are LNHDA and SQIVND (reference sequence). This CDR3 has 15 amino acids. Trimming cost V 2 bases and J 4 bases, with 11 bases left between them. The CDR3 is CASSIRTGTTGELFF. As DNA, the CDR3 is TGTGCCAGTAGTATACGGACTGGAACCACCGGGGAGCTGTTTTTT.

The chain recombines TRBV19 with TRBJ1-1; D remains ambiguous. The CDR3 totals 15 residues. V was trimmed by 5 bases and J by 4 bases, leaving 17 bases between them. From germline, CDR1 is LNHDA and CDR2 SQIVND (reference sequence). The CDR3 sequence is CASSPTRLGRTEAFF. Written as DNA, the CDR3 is TGTGCCAGTAGTCCCACCCGACTTGGACGCACTGAAGCTTTCTTT.

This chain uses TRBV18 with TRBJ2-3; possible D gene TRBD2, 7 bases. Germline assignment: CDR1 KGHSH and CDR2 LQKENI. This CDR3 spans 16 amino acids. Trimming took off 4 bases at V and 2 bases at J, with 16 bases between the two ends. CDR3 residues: CASSHGKGGVTDTQYF. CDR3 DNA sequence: TGTGCCAGCTCACACGGAAAGGGGGGGGTCACAGATACGCAGTATTTT.

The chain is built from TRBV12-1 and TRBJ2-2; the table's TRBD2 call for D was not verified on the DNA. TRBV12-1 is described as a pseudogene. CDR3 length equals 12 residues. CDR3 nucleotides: TGTGCCAGCAGCACCGGTGCCAGGGAGCTGTTTTTT. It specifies CASSTGARELFF.

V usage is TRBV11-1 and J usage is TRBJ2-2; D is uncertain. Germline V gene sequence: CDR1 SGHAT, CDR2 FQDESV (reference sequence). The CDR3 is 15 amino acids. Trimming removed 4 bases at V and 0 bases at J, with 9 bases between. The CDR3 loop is CASSSLLANTGELFF. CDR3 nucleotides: TGTGCCAGCAGCTCCCTTCTAGCGAACACCGGGGAGCTGTTTTTT.

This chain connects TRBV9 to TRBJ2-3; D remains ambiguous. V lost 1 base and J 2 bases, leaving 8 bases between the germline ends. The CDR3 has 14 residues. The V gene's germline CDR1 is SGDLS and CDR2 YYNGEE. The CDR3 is CASSVSRNTDTQYF. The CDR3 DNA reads TGTGCCAGCAGCGTATCCCGGAACACAGATACGCAGTATTTT.

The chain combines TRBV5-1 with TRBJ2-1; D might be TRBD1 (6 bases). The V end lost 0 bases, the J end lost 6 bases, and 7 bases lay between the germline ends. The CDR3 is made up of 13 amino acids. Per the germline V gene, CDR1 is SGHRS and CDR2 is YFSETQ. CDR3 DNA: TGCGCCAGCAGCTTGGGACAGGCCAATGAGCAGTTCTTC. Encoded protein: CASSLGQANEQFF.

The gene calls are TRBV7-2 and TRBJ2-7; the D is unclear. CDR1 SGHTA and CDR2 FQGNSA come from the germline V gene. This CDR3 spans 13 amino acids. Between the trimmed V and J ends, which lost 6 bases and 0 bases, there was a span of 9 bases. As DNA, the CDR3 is TGTGCCAGCAGGTCACTTGCCTCCTACGAGCAGTACTTC. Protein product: CASRSLASYEQYF.

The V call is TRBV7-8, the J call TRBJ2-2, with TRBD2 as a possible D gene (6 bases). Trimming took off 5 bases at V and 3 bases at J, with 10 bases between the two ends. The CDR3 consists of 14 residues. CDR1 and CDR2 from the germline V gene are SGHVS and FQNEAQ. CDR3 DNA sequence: TGTGCCAGCAGCACTAGCCGCCACACCGGGGAGCTGTTTTTT. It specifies CASSTSRHTGELFF.

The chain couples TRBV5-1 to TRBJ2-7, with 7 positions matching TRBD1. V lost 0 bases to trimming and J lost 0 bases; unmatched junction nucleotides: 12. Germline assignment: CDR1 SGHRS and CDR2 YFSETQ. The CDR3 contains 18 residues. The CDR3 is CASSLDPPGTESSYEQYF. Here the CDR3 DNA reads TGCGCCAGCAGCTTGGATCCCCCCGGGACAGAGAGCTCCTACGAGCAGTACTTC.

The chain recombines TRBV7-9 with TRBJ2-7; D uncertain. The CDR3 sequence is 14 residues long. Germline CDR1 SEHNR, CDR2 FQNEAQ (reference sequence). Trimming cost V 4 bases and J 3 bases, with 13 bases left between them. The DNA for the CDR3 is TGTGCCAGCAGCTCCACCGCGTTTGGCTACGAGCAGTACTTC. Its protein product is CASSSTAFGYEQYF.

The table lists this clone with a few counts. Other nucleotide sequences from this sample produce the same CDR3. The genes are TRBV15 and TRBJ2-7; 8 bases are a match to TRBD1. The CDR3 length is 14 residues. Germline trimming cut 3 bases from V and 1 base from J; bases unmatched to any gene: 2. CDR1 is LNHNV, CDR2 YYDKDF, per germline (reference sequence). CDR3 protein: CATSRDRASYEQYF. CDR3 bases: TGTGCCACCAGCAGGGACAGGGCATCCTACGAGCAGTACTTC.

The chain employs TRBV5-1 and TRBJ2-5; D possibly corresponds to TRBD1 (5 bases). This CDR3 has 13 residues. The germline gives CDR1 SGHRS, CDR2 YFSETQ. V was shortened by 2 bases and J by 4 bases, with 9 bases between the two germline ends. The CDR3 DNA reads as TGCGCCAGCAGCTTTCAGGGATCAGAGACCCAGTACTTC. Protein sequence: CASSFQGSETQYF.

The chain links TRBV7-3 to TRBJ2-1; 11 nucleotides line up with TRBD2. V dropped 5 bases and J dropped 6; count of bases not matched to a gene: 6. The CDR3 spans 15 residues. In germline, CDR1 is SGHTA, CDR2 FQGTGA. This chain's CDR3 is CASSTGTSGFNEQFF. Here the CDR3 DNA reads TGTGCCAGCAGCACCGGGACTAGCGGTTTCAATGAGCAGTTCTTC. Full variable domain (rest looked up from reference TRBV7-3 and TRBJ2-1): GAGVSQTPSNKVTEKGKYVELRCDPISGHTALYWYRQSLGQGPEFLIYFQGTGAADDSGLPNDRFFAVRPEGSVSTLKIQRTERGDSAVYLCASSTGTSGFNEQFFGPGTRLTVL.

CDR3 DNA sequence: TGTGCCAGCAGTTTCGGGGCCAGCGGGAGGGACACAGATACGCAGTATTTT. Translating gives CASSFGASGRDTDTQYF. V is TRBV28 and J is TRBJ2-3, with 10 bases lining up with TRBD2. J lost 2 bases, V lost 3 bases, and 8 bases had no gene match. The CDR3 is 17 residues long. Germline values: CDR1 MDHEN, CDR2 SYDVKM.

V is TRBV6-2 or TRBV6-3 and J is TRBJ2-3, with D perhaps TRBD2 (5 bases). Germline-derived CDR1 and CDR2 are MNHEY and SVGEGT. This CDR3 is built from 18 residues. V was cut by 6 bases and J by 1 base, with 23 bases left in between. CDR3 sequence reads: CASSPQNGEVWGTDTQYF. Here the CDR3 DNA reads TGTGCCAGCAGCCCTCAGAACGGGGAAGTCTGGGGCACAGATACGCAGTATTTT.

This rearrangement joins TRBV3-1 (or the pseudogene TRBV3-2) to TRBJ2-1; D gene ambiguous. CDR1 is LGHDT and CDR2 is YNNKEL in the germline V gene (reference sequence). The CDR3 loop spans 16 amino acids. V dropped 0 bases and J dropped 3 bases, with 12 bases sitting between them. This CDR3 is CASSQDLRTYYNEQFF. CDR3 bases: TGTGCCAGCAGCCAAGACCTCAGGACGTACTACAATGAGCAGTTCTTC.

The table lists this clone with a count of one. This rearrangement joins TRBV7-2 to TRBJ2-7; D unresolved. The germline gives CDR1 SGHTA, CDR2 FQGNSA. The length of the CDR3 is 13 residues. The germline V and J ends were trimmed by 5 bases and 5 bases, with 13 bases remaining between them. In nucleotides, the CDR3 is TGTGCCAGCAGCCTCCCTTACAGCCACGAGCAGTACTTC. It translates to CASSLPYSHEQYF. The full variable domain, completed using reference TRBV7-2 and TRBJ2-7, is GAGVSQSPSNKVTEKGKDVELRCDPISGHTALYWYRQSLGQGLEFLIYFQGNSAPDKSGLPSDRFSAERTGGSVSTLTIQRTQQEDSAVYLCASSLPYSHEQYFGPGTRLTVT.

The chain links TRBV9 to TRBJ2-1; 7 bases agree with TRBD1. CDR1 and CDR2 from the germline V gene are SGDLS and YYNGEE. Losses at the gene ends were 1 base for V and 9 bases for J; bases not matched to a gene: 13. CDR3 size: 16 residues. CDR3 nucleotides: TGTGCCAGCAGCGTATCCGGACAGGCCAATTGGGGTGAGCAGTTCTTC. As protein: CASSVSGQANWGEQFF.

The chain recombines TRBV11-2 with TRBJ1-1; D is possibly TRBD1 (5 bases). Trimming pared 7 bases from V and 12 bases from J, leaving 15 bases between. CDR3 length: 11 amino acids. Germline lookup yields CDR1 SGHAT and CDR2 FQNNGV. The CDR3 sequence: CASTNWGKPFF. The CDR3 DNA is TGTGCCAGCACCAATTGGGGGAAGCCTTTCTTT.